This entry is about one T cell receptor beta chain. Assay used: immunoSEQ multiplex PCR; TCRdb lists only in-frame clones, some missing. This table has about 200,000 clones, 80% to 85% appearing once. This specimen comes from a study of blood T cell repertoires in COVID-19. CDR1 and CDR2 (germline): MNHNS, SASEGT. There are 15 residues in the CDR3. V lost 3 bases and J lost 7, with 16 bases in between. Adults between roughly 18 and 95 years of age took part from about two dozen US areas. The material sequenced was PBMCs or T cells enriched from blood (not recorded which). The chain has TRBV6-1 and TRBJ1-5; perhaps TRBD1 as D (5 bases). This TCR was sampled from a man aged 40-55 years who had recovered from COVID-19. The chain's CDR3 is CASSEFRQGSQPQHF. The CDR3, as DNA: TGTGCCAGCAGTGAGTTTAGGCAGGGTAGCCAGCCCCAGCATTTT.